This TCR beta chain was captured in a study of identical twins (dated by TCRdb to 2016 to 2018). Background on the whole study: To test whether fetal clonotypes persist, this study deep-sequenced TCR alpha and beta repertoires from monozygotic twins, from unrelated adults of various ages, and from cord blood. Replicate twin experiments were performed at different times using different library preparation protocols to rule out contamination.

The CDR3 holds 13 amino acids from the cysteine to the phenylalanine. The DNA shown is the 39-base CDR3, in frame from base 1. CDR1 and CDR2 were assigned from the germline V gene (reference sequence) as DFQATT and SNEGSKA. Trimming takes 3 bases from V and 6 bases from J, and the germline ends sit 15 bases apart. Every donor was a healthy Caucasian. Three pairs of female monozygotic twins, all aged about 18 to 29 years, made up the twin cohort. RNA for TCR libraries was isolated from peripheral blood mononuclear cells. Broader findings and caveats from the paper: Because the same donors could not be followed over many years, the conclusions relied on cross-sectional statistical analysis. Compared with coincidental sharing between unrelated individuals, an excess of low generation-probability sequences was observed among out-of-frame TCR alpha sequences shared between twins. A weaker excess of twin sharing was found in beta out-of-frame sequences because the signal-to-noise ratio was lowered by fewer shared sequences. Invariant T cells such as MAIT and iNKT could partly confound zero-insertion analyses, though diverse VJ usage argued against this for most clonotypes. Fewer insertions were carried by abundant cord blood beta clonotypes, a similar but weaker trend appeared in young adult naive repertoires, and no such trend appeared in memory repertoires. In monozygotic twins, recombination models systematically underestimated out-of-frame TCR alpha sharing, but the models matched the sharing seen between unrelated individuals.

The library was obtained by 5' RACE. TCRdb shows the sequencer as Illumina HiSeq 2000. A universal primer binding site was introduced by template switching, and a unique molecular identifier was present in the final cDNA, enabling accurate counting of TCR cDNA molecules. Specific primers in the conserved constant-segment region were used to synthesize first-strand cDNA for the TCR alpha and beta chains. To control for contamination, every cDNA library carried two barcodes: a SMART-Mk sample barcode plus Illumina barcodes. TruSeq adapter sequences, together with Illumina sample barcodes, were added in two successive PCR steps. TCR alpha and beta cDNA libraries were sequenced on the Illumina HiSeq platform with custom primers. Per the original workflow: Raw reads were processed with MiGEC to extract unique molecular identifiers, and MiXCR was used to determine CDR3 positions. For each individual, recombination models were inferred using an EM algorithm with the repgenHMM and IGoR tools. Shared clonotype analysis was performed with the tcR package in R, normalizing sharing by the product of cloneset sizes. Out-of-frame nonproductive sequences were analyzed to study raw recombination free of thymic and clonal selection effects. TCRdb reanalyzed the raw reads on its own, using fastp at Q25 for trimming and MiXCR for clone calling, and kept in-frame beta chains. Rows are unified per CDR3 protein, each entry keeping the most common DNA and genes. TCRdb, not the authors, supplied the V and J calls. The sample profile shows roughly 690,000 distinct CDR3 sequences; approximately 22% of them were found once. Jointly, the top ten make up roughly 4% of the sample.

With regard to this clonotype: Its antigen is not yet known. There are no base qualities to consult, and no much larger clone falls within one base.

These same records also appear under a second study, on T cells expressing NK-cell markers. As the second publication notes: Three sorted T-cell subsets (CD3+CD56+NKG2C+, CD3+CD56+NKG2C- and CD3+CD56-NKG2C+) from eight donors had their TCR beta-chain repertoires profiled. Of the eight sequenced donors, seven were found to be HCMV-seropositive and one was found to be HCMV-seronegative. In several experiments an anti-gammadeltaTCR antibody was added to restrict sorting to alphabetaTCR-expressing T cells. In about 6 donors, the dominant CD3+CD56+NKG2C+ clonotypes were found to rank among the top 10 CD8+ clonotypes and to make up about 1.0-7.0% of CD8+ T cells. Those dominant clonotypes were again the most abundant among CD3+CD56-NKG2C+ cells in a handful of donors, at about 28.3-65%. Whether the expanded NKG2C-expressing T cell clones were specific for HCMV antigens remained unclear. All eight donors whose samples were sequenced were randomly selected healthy volunteers, three of them men and five women. To determine HCMV serostatus, a commercial ELISA kit was used to detect HCMV-specific IgG in serum. For roughly 6 donors, bulk peripheral blood T-cell repertoires were also sequenced from unsorted PBMC. MIGEC was used to demultiplex reads and group the reads by UMI, and MiTCR was used to assemble and quantify clonotypes. To exclude erroneous sequences, any TCR cDNA sequence not supported by at least two reads was discarded. Downstream repertoire analysis used the tcR package, and clonotypes were matched across fractions by CDR3 nucleotide sequence plus V segment. VDJmatch was used to annotate antigen specificity against VDJdb, with one amino acid substitution in CDR3 permitted.

The TCR sequence derives from a woman aged 18-29 years in good health. Sequencing was carried out using PBMCs. In this chain, TRBV20-1 is recombined with TRBJ2-7; the D gene is unclear. The bases are TGCAGTGCTAGGCCGGTTAGTTTTGGCGAGCAGTACTTC. This codes for CSARPVSFGEQYF.